This T cell receptor (beta chain) was retrieved from a study of identical twins. TCRdb re-analysed the 5' RACE reads in MiXCR, keeping a single row per CDR3 protein. The table shows some 630,000 distinct CDR3 sequences, with about 7.1% occurring only once. The sample was also linked to a second study, of yellow fever vaccine responses in identical twins.

This clonotype was sampled from a woman younger than 30 in good health. Sequenced: PBMCs.

CDR3 residues: CASSLLGSGVVEQYF. The CDR3 DNA is TGTGCCAGCAGCTTATTGGGTTCGGGGGTGGTCGAGCAGTACTTC. The V gene is TRBV7-2, the J gene TRBJ2-7; tentatively, D is TRBD2 (6 bases). V lost 2 bases, J lost 6 bases, and 17 bases lay in between. In germline, CDR1 is SGHTA, CDR2 FQGNSA. The CDR3 sequence is 15 residues long.